Here is one TCR beta chain with its context. What it binds is not known. V was shortened by 0 bases and J by 0 bases, with 12 bases between the two germline ends. The CDR3 has 16 amino acids. Germline CDR1 is DFQATT and CDR2 is SNEGSKA (reference sequence). TCRdb re-called the reads with MiXCR, one entry per CDR3 protein. The table has roughly 230,000 distinct CDR3 sequences, about 17% seen once; the top ten hold around 43%. The data originate from a study of T cell repertoires in cytomegalovirus infection. Study at large: Matching HLA type, along with CMV infection, was indicated by public TCR beta signatures.

Findings and limits, study-wide: Of the TCR beta families, the public ones yielded a cumulative frequency that identified carriers of CMV plus the relevant HLA. HLA-C-restricted, CMV-specific TCR beta clonotypes were dominant ex vivo.

The rearrangement uses TRBV20-1 and TRBJ1-5, with D maybe TRBD1 (6 bases). The sequence came from a human donor in good health (CMV status not recorded). Some clones in this sample may be carry-over from other donors' samples. The sequenced sample was CD8+ T cells from PBMCs. The CDR3 DNA is TGCAGTGCTAGAGATAACAGGGAATATAGCAATCAGCCCCAGCATTTT. Amino acid sequence: CSARDNREYSNQPQHF.